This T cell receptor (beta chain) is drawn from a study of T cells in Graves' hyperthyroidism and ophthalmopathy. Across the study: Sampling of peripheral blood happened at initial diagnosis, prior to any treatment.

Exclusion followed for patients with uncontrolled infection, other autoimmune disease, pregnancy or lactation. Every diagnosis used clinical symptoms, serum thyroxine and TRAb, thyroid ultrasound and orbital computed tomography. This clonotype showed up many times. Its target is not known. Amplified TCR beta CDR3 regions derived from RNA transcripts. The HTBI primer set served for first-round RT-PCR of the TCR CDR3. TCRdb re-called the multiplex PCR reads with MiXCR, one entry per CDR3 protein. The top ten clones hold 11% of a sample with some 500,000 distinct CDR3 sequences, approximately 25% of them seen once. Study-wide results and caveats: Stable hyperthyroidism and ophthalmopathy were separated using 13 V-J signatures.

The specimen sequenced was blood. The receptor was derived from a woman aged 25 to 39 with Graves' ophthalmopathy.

This chain's CDR3 is CASGNSQGPVTEAFF. The CDR3 DNA reads as TGTGCCAGCGGGAACTCTCAGGGACCGGTAACTGAAGCTTTCTTT. The chain employs TRBV6-1 and TRBJ1-1, with D possibly matching TRBD1 (5 bases). Germline V gives CDR1 MNHNS, CDR2 SASEGT. Trimming took 8 bases from V and 5 from J, leaving 21 bases between them. This CDR3 comprises 15 residues.